The sequence of this T cell receptor (beta chain) was determined in a study of OX40 agonist ivuxolimab in advanced cancers. Study in general: Patients enrolled in dose escalation were diagnosed with hepatocellular carcinoma, melanoma, renal cell or head and neck cancer.

TCRdb's table, derived via immunoSEQ multiplex PCR, lists solely in-frame clones and lacks some. The sample lists under 65,000 clones, 89% occurring once. Unmatched junction bases numbered 12, after V lost 7 bases and J lost 4 bases. Per germline, CDR1 SQVTM and CDR2 ANQGSEA. This CDR3 is 14 amino acids long. The TCR was taken from an adult with an advanced solid tumor such as melanoma, head and neck, liver or kidney cancer. The rearrangement uses TRBV29-1 and TRBJ1-1; TRBD1 matches at 7 bases. Sequenced here: CD4+ or CD8+ T cells sorted from blood, sampled in a trial of the OX40 agonist ivuxolimab. CDR3 sequence reads: CSGGVGGGGTEAFF. In nucleotides, the CDR3 is TGCAGCGGGGGAGTCGGAGGGGGCGGCACTGAAGCTTTCTTT.